The entry that follows covers one TCR beta chain sequence. This sample is drawn from a study of blood T cell repertoires in COVID-19. For the study at large: Whether acute or convalescent, the COVID-19 samples came from the United States, Italy and Spain.

This table comes from immunoSEQ multiplex PCR, and its TCRdb copy is limited to in-frame clones, with some not included. In the table there are about 62,000 clones, approximately 79% of which are singletons. This CDR3 has 17 residues. Germline assignment: CDR1 SNHLY and CDR2 FYNNEI. V lost 1 base, J lost 2 bases, and 15 bases lay in between. This clonotype was obtained from a woman of 80 years or more with active or convalescent COVID-19. J is TRBJ1-5 and V is TRBV2; D may be TRBD1 (6 bases). The sequenced material came from peripheral blood. CDR3 coding DNA: TGTGCCAGCAGTGAAGGCCGCAGGGGAGTAGGCAATCAGCCCCAGCATTTT. Amino acid sequence: CASSEGRRGVGNQPQHF. The variable domain in full, completed from reference TRBV2 and TRBJ1-5, reads EPEVTQTPSHQVTQMGQEVILRCVPISNHLYFYWYRQILGQKVEFLVSFYNNEISEKSEIFDDQFSVERPDGSNFTLKIRSTKLEDSAMYFCASSEGRRGVGNQPQHFGDGTRLSIL.